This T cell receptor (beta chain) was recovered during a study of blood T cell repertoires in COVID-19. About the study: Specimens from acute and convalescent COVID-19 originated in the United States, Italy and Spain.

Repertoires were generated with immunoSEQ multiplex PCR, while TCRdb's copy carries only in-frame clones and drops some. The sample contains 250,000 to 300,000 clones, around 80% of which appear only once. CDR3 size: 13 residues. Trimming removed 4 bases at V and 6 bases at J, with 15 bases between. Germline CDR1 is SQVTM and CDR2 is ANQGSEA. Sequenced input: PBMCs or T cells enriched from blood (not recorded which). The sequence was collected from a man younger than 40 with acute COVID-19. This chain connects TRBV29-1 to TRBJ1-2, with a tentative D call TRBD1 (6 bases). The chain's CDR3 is CSVGARTENGYTF. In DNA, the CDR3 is TGCAGCGTTGGCGCGCGGACAGAAAATGGCTACACCTTC. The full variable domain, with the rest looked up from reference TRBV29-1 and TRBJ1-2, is SAVISQKPSRDICQRGTSLTIQCQVDSQVTMMFWYRQQPGQSLTLIATANQGSEATYESGFVIDKFPISRPNLTFSTLTVSNMSPEDSSIYLCSVGARTENGYTFGSGTRLTVV.